These 14 T cell receptor beta chains share one sample of origin, sequenced in a study of shared clonotypes between healthy human individuals. The method was immunoSEQ multiplex PCR; TCRdb's version includes in-frame clones alone and lacks a portion of them. The sample lists a few million clones, around 95% occurring once. What was sequenced was naive CD4+ T cells sorted from blood. The sample's subset: CD45RA+ positively selected. These receptors originate from a man younger than 35 in good health.

The V and J genes are TRBV5-1 and TRBJ2-1; 9 positions match TRBD2. Germline V lookup: CDR1 SGHRS, CDR2 YFSETQ. Trimming took 4 bases from V and 7 from J; bases not matched to a gene: 12. The CDR3 is 16 amino acids. The CDR3 reads CASSPRTSDFGNEQFF. The CDR3 DNA reads TGCGCCAGCAGCCCCCGGACTAGCGATTTCGGAAATGAGCAGTTCTTC.

The sample holds one count of this clone. The chain combines TRBV5-1 with TRBJ2-3; D unresolved. The CDR3 extends over 15 amino acids. The V end was cut by 4 bases, the J end by 0 bases, with 12 bases between. The V gene's germline CDR1 is SGHRS and CDR2 YFSETQ. The CDR3 loop reads CASSVSGLSTDTQYF. The DNA for the CDR3 is TGCGCCAGCAGCGTCAGTGGGCTTAGCACAGATACGCAGTATTTT.

Remarks on this clone: An end of the junction differs from the germline gene, which may be a read error. V gene TRBV7-2 combines with J gene TRBJ2-7; 11 bases align to TRBD2. Germline-derived CDR1 and CDR2 are SGHTA and FQGNSA. The CDR3 spans 14 residues. The CDR3 nucleotides read TGTGCCAGCGGGGTTACCGGGACTAGCGGCAAGATAGACTTC. Translating it yields CASGVTGTSGKIDF.

The chain carries TRBV18 and TRBJ2-1; D is unresolved. The CDR3 contains 14 residues. V was clipped by 0 bases and J by 8 bases, with 11 bases between them. Per germline, CDR1 KGHSH and CDR2 LQKENI. The CDR3: CASSPPMSSHEQFF. The CDR3 DNA reads as TGTGCCAGCTCACCACCGATGTCCTCCCATGAGCAGTTCTTC. The whole variable domain, filled in from reference TRBV18 and TRBJ2-1, reads NAGVMQNPRHLVRRRGQEARLRCSPMKGHSHVYWYRQLPEEGLKFMVYLQKENIIDESGMPKERFSAEFPKEGPSILRIQQVVRGDSAAYFCASSPPMSSHEQFFGPGTRLTVL.

The chain employs TRBV6-5 and TRBJ2-7; TRBD2 matches at 10 bases. The CDR3 covers 16 residues. Germline CDR1 MNHEY, CDR2 SVGAGI. V was clipped by 2 bases and J by 2 bases; unmatched bases: 6. Written as DNA, the CDR3 is TGTGCCAGCAGTTACAAGGCTAGCGGGGGTACCTACGAGCAGTACTTC. This gives the protein CASSYKASGGTYEQYF.

As concerns this clone: Distinct nucleotide sequences in the sample also encode this CDR3. J is TRBJ1-2 and V is TRBV18; 8 nucleotides agree with TRBD1. Germline trimming cut 3 bases from V and 0 bases from J; bases unmatched to any gene: 3. Germline CDR1 and CDR2: KGHSH and LQKENI. The length of the CDR3 is 15 residues. This CDR3 reads CASSPGQGANYGYTF. For the CDR3, the DNA is TGTGCCAGCTCACCCGGACAGGGCGCTAACTATGGCTACACCTTC.

The J gene is TRBJ2-7, the V gene TRBV28; 9 bases line up with TRBD1. CDR1 is MDHEN, CDR2 SYDVKM, per germline. Losses at the gene ends were 5 bases for V and 6 bases for J; bases not matched to a gene: 5. The CDR3 has 13 amino acids. The CDR3 loop is CASSTGTGTEQYF. CDR3 nucleotide sequence: TGTGCCAGCAGTACCGGGACAGGGACCGAGCAGTACTTC.

The V call is TRBV2, the J call TRBJ2-7; TRBD2 might be the D (5 bases). Germline V CDR1 and CDR2: SNHLY, FYNNEI. V was clipped by 7 bases and J by 0 bases, with 13 bases between them. This CDR3 is built from 14 residues. The CDR3 bases are TGTGCCAGCAAGTCCGGGGAAAGCTCCTACGAGCAGTACTTC. As protein: CASKSGESSYEQYF.

The chain combines TRBV5-1 with TRBJ2-7, with D perhaps given as TRBD1 or TRBD2 (5 bases each). Germline CDR1 and CDR2: SGHRS and YFSETQ. CDR3 length: 15 amino acids. The ends were cut back, 3 bases at V and 1 base at J, with 14 bases in the middle. As DNA, the CDR3 is TGCGCCAGCAGCTCCCTGTTTGGGGGATCCTACGAGCAGTACTTC. It specifies CASSSLFGGSYEQYF.

This chain links TRBV2 with TRBJ1-3, with D possibly TRBD1 on 5 matching bases. CDR3 size: 15 residues. Germline CDR1 and CDR2: SNHLY and FYNNEI. Trimming cost V 4 bases and J 2 bases, with 12 bases left between them. The CDR3 sequence: CASSVSGGAGNTIYF. CDR3 coding DNA: TGTGCCAGCAGTGTATCGGGGGGGGCTGGAAACACCATATATTTT.

This clone is a singleton in its sample. Other DNA variants within this sample encode the same CDR3. The chain has TRBV10-1 and TRBJ1-2; D unresolved. This CDR3 has 13 residues. Germline assignment: CDR1 WNHNN and CDR2 SYGVQD (reference sequence). V lost 2 bases, J lost 0 bases, and 4 bases lay in between. CDR3 region: CASSENPNYGYTF. CDR3 bases: TGCGCCAGCAGTGAGAACCCTAACTATGGCTACACCTTC.

The chain combines TRBV11-2 with TRBJ2-1; D could derive from TRBD1 or TRBD2 (5 bases each). V was shortened by 1 base and J by 8 bases, with 21 bases between the two germline ends. Per the germline V gene, CDR1 is SGHAT and CDR2 is FQNNGV. The CDR3 is 17 residues long. The CDR3 reads CASSLVRGVRRYDEQFF. CDR3 in DNA: TGTGCCAGCAGCTTAGTACGGGGCGTGAGAAGGTACGATGAGCAGTTCTTC. Drawing the rest from reference TRBV11-2 and TRBJ2-1, the complete variable domain is EAGVAQSPRYKIIEKRQSVAFWCNPISGHATLYWYQQILGQGPKLLIQFQNNGVVDDSQLPKDRFSAERLKGVDSTLKIQPAKLEDSAVYLCASSLVRGVRRYDEQFFGPGTRLTVL.

The chain recombines TRBV30 with TRBJ1-5; D gene ambiguous. CDR3 length equals 13 residues. Germline-derived CDR1 and CDR2 are GTSNPN and SVGIG (reference sequence). V dropped 2 bases and J dropped 3 bases, with 8 bases sitting between them. The CDR3 coding sequence is TGTGCCTGGAGTTACAGTTTCAATCAGCCCCAGCATTTT. It codes for CAWSYSFNQPQHF.

This clone was found once. This chain uses TRBV30 with TRBJ1-2; D ambiguous. V was pared by 2 bases and J by 5 bases, with 6 bases between. Germline V lookup: CDR1 GTSNPN, CDR2 SVGIG (reference sequence). The CDR3 spans 11 residues. The CDR3 sequence is CAWSNVYGYTF. The CDR3 coding sequence is TGTGCCTGGAGTAATGTGTATGGCTACACCTTC.